Following are 27 T cell receptor beta chains from one sample sequenced in a study of identical twins (dated by TCRdb to about 2016). The method behind the library was 5' RACE. TCRdb lists the instrument as Illumina HiSeq 2000. TCRdb reprocessed the public reads (quality trimming at Q25 with fastp, clone calling with MiXCR) and kept in-frame beta chains. All rows with the same CDR3 protein become a single entry with the most common DNA and genes. The sample includes some 1,600,000 distinct CDR3 sequences, with under 35% observed a single time. The top ten hold around 0.25% of the sample. The sample was cord blood. The receptors come from a newborn girl in good health.

This clonotype has just a few counts. The V call is TRBV20-1, the J call TRBJ2-3; the D is unclear. CDR1 and CDR2 (germline): DFQATT, SNEGSKA (reference sequence). This CDR3 comprises 14 residues. The V end was cut by 8 bases, the J end by 5 bases, with 20 bases between. The CDR3 DNA is TGCAGTTCTACTAACTCCCCATTTAGAGATACGCAGTATTTT. Protein sequence: CSSTNSPFRDTQYF.

In this sample, this clonotype turned up a few times. This rearrangement joins TRBV27 to TRBJ1-2; 7 bases align to TRBD1. The CDR3 spans 16 residues. V shed 3 bases and J 4 bases; nucleotides not matched to a gene: 11. The germline V gene encodes CDR1 MNHEY and CDR2 SMNVEV (reference sequence). CDR3 bases: TGTGCCAGCAGTTTGCTTGGGACAGAACACCGCTATGGCTACACCTTC. It encodes CASSLLGTEHRYGYTF.

This clonotype was observed at least ten times. One junction end disagrees with the germline gene, perhaps due to a read error. J is TRBJ2-1 and V is TRBV5-1; D gene ambiguous. The germline gives CDR1 SGHRS, CDR2 YFSETQ. The CDR3 is 15 residues long. The CDR3 region is CASSLARSSYNEQFF. For the CDR3, the DNA is TGTGCCAGCAGTTTAGCCCGGAGCTCCTACAATGAGCAGTTCTTC.

This sequence joins TRBV2 and TRBJ2-2; D unresolved. The CDR3 runs 15 residues. Between the trimmed V and J ends, which lost 6 bases and 4 bases, there was a span of 15 bases. The germline V gene has CDR1 SNHLY and CDR2 FYNNEI. The CDR3 sequence is CASSQSRKGTGELFF. CDR3 DNA sequence: TGTGCCAGCAGCCAATCCCGTAAGGGCACCGGGGAGCTGTTTTTT.

This chain links TRBV10-3 with TRBJ2-2, with 9 bases identical to TRBD2. CDR3 length equals 14 residues. The germline gives CDR1 ENHRY, CDR2 SYGVKD. The V gene end was trimmed by 10 bases and the J gene end by 4 bases; junction bases not matched to a gene: 7. The CDR3 DNA reads as TGTGCCACACGCGGGGGGGCAAGCACCGGGGAGCTGTTTTTT. Translated, it gives CATRGGASTGELFF.

The genes are TRBV29-1 and TRBJ1-2; D ambiguous. Germline values: CDR1 SQVTM, CDR2 ANQGSEA. The CDR3 is 12 residues long. Trimming stripped 5 bases from V and 5 bases from J, with 12 bases between. CDR3 amino acids: CSVKAYGYGYTF. Written as DNA, the CDR3 is TGCAGCGTTAAAGCGTACGGATATGGCTACACCTTC.

The J gene is TRBJ2-5, the V gene TRBV6-5; the D call may be TRBD1 or TRBD2 (5 bases each). CDR3 length: 15 amino acids. Trimming cost V 0 bases and J 1 base, with 9 bases left between them. Germline V gives CDR1 MNHEY, CDR2 SVGAGI. The DNA for the CDR3 is TGTGCCAGCAGTTACTCTACGGGGCCCCAAGAGACCCAGTACTTC. Residues: CASSYSTGPQETQYF.

Only a few counts were recorded for this clonotype. The genes are TRBV20-1 and TRBJ2-1; 8 bases map to TRBD2. CDR1 DFQATT and CDR2 SNEGSKA come from the germline V gene (reference sequence). V lost 5 bases, J lost 6 bases, and 3 bases stayed unmatched. CDR3 size: 12 residues. CDR3 bases: TGCAGTGCTCCCGGGACTAGCAATGAGCAGTTCTTC. This gives the protein CSAPGTSNEQFF.

This chain connects TRBV4-2 to TRBJ2-3; 15 bases match TRBD2. J lost 4 bases, V lost 4 bases, and 15 bases had no gene match. The CDR3 has 20 residues. Germline V lookup: CDR1 LGHNA, CDR2 YNFKEQ. The CDR3: CASSPLGLAGGLAGADTQYF. Here the CDR3 DNA reads TGTGCCAGCAGCCCCCTTGGACTAGCGGGGGGGCTGGCCGGCGCAGATACGCAGTATTTT.

This clonotype was counted ten times or more. The rearrangement uses TRBV12-3 or TRBV12-4 and TRBJ1-2, with 7 bases matching TRBD1. The CDR3 consists of 13 residues. After removal of 4 bases from V and 4 bases from J, the junction contained 3 bases not matched to a gene. The CDR3 loop is CASSSGTAYGYTF. The DNA of the CDR3 is TGTGCCAGCAGTTCCGGGACAGCCTATGGCTACACCTTC.

As for this clonotype: A junction boundary mismatches the germline segment, possibly from a read error. The rearrangement uses TRBV20-1 and TRBJ2-3, with D uncertain. CDR1 and CDR2 from the germline V gene are DFQATT and SNEGSKA (reference sequence). This CDR3 is 14 amino acids long. The CDR3 coding sequence is TGCAGTGCCTCTCGTAGGGCCCCCGCAGATACGCAGGATTTT. Amino acid sequence: CSASRRAPADTQDF.

This clonotype was found a few times. This rearrangement joins TRBV5-6 to TRBJ2-1, with D maybe TRBD2 (6 bases). V lost 2 bases, J lost 0 bases, and 15 bases lay in between. CDR1 is SGHDT, CDR2 YYEEEE, per germline. This CDR3 contains 17 residues. CDR3 bases: TGTGCCAGCAGCTTCGTAGGCGGGGTTAGCTCCTACAATGAGCAGTTCTTC. It is translated as CASSFVGGVSSYNEQFF.

This CDR3 reads CASSEGPGGNTEAFF. As DNA, the CDR3 is TGTGCCAGCAGTGAAGGCCCGGGCGGGAACACTGAAGCTTTCTTT. The chain joins TRBV2 to TRBJ1-1; D gene uncertain. The CDR3 loop spans 15 amino acids. Trimming took 1 base from V and 1 from J, leaving 10 bases between them. Germline V gene data show CDR1 as SNHLY and CDR2 as FYNNEI.

A few counts support this clonotype. The genes are TRBV5-6 and TRBJ1-1; unclear D gene. Germline V gene lookup returns CDR1 SGHDT and CDR2 YYEEEE. The CDR3 loop spans 15 amino acids. V lost 4 bases, J lost 3 bases, and 16 bases lay in between. CDR3 sequence: CASSNLGYWDTEAFF. The CDR3 bases are TGTGCCAGCAGCAATTTGGGCTACTGGGACACTGAAGCTTTCTTT.

The J gene is TRBJ2-1, the V gene TRBV6-2 or TRBV6-3; D tentatively fits TRBD1 or TRBD2 (6 bases each). V was cut by 5 bases and J by 12 bases, with 20 bases left in between. This CDR3 is built from 14 residues. Germline assignment: CDR1 MNHEY and CDR2 SVGEGT. The CDR3 nucleotides read TGTGCCAGCAGTGACTTCCCCTATGGAGGGGGGCAGTTCTTC. Its protein product is CASSDFPYGGGQFF.

This clonotype was counted between two and nine times. Given a much more abundant clone one base away, this may be a read error. The chain carries TRBV10-3 and TRBJ2-7; D is ambiguous. V was cut by 2 bases and J by 3 bases, with 5 bases left in between. The CDR3 runs 12 residues. Germline CDR1 ENHRY, CDR2 SYGVKD. The CDR3 here is CAISEGFYEQYF. For the CDR3, the DNA is TGTGCCATCAGTGAGGGGTTCTACGAGCAGTACTTC.

The chain employs TRBV20-1 and TRBJ1-2; the D is unclear. Germline CDR1 and CDR2: DFQATT and SNEGSKA (reference sequence). V lost 4 bases to trimming and J lost 4 bases, with 7 bases between them. The CDR3 has 11 residues. This CDR3 is CSATPGYGYTF. In nucleotides, the CDR3 is TGCAGTGCTACTCCCGGCTATGGCTACACCTTC.

CDR3 coding DNA: TGCGCCAGCAGCCAAGATGGGACTGGTCAGTTCTTC. It translates to CASSQDGTGQFF. The chain uses TRBV4-1 and TRBJ2-1; D perhaps matches TRBD2 (6 bases). The CDR3 is made up of 12 amino acids. The germline V and J ends were trimmed by 0 bases and 13 bases, with 10 bases remaining between them. Looked up from germline, CDR1 is MGHRA and CDR2 is YSYEKL.

The rearrangement links TRBV3-1 to TRBJ2-3; a possible D gene is TRBD1 (6 bases). V dropped 7 bases and J dropped 6 bases, with 26 bases sitting between them. Per germline, CDR1 LGHDT and CDR2 YNNKEL (reference sequence). This CDR3 contains 17 residues. The CDR3 DNA is TGTGCCAGCACCTCAGGGGCAGCAAGCCCGGGTTGGGATACGCAGTATTTT. It yields the protein CASTSGAASPGWDTQYF.

In its sample, this clonotype was seen a few times. The chain carries TRBV20-1 and TRBJ1-1, with 10 bases aligning to TRBD1. This CDR3 contains 14 residues. Germline V lookup: CDR1 DFQATT, CDR2 SNEGSKA (reference sequence). V shed 3 bases, J shed 0 bases, and the junction held 1 base outside the gene matches. Here the CDR3 DNA reads TGCAGTGCTAGGGGACAGGGGATGAACACTGAAGCTTTCTTT. Encoded protein: CSARGQGMNTEAFF.

This clonotype was seen only a few times. V gene TRBV20-1 combines with J gene TRBJ2-3, with D unclear. With 3 bases removed from V and 0 bases from J, the gap between germline ends came to 10 bases. The CDR3 extends over 14 amino acids. From germline, CDR1 is DFQATT and CDR2 SNEGSKA (reference sequence). The CDR3 reads CSASMASSTDTQYF. The CDR3 DNA is TGCAGTGCTAGTATGGCGTCAAGCACAGATACGCAGTATTTT.

The chain is built from TRBV5-1 and TRBJ2-3; no clear D gene. V gave up 0 bases and J gave up 0 bases, with 11 bases separating them. The CDR3 loop spans 16 amino acids. Germline V gene lookup returns CDR1 SGHRS and CDR2 YFSETQ. CDR3 sequence reads: CASSLGGRASTDTQYF. CDR3 bases: TGCGCCAGCAGCTTGGGGGGTCGAGCTAGCACAGATACGCAGTATTTT.

In its sample, this clonotype was seen a few times. CDR3 DNA: TGCGCCAGCAGCTTGGGCCCTGGGACAGGGTTCTACGAGCAGTACTTC. Its protein is CASSLGPGTGFYEQYF. The V call is TRBV5-1, the J call TRBJ2-7; TRBD1 matches at 9 bases. The ends lost 0 bases at V and 3 bases at J; junction bases unmatched: 7. The germline V gene has CDR1 SGHRS and CDR2 YFSETQ. The CDR3 has 16 amino acids. Looking up the rest from reference TRBV5-1 and TRBJ2-7 gives the full variable domain: KAGVTQTPRYLIKTRGQQVTLSCSPISGHRSVSWYQQTPGQGLQFLFEYFSETQRNKGNFPGRFSGRQFSNSRSEMNVSTLELGDSALYLCASSLGPGTGFYEQYFGPGTRLTVT.

The chain uses TRBV5-1 and TRBJ2-3; D is possibly TRBD2 (5 bases). The CDR3 is made up of 16 amino acids. Germline CDR1 is SGHRS and CDR2 is YFSETQ. V was pared by 0 bases and J by 3 bases, with 14 bases between. The CDR3 is CASSLGASWGTDTQYF. The CDR3 DNA reads TGCGCCAGCAGCTTGGGGGCTAGCTGGGGTACAGATACGCAGTATTTT.

CDR3 sequence (DNA): TGTGCCAGCAGCTTAACCCCAGTTAGCACAGATACGCAGTATTTT. It encodes CASSLTPVSTDTQYF. This chain links TRBV7-9 with TRBJ2-3; no firm D call. Trimming took 2 bases from V and 0 from J, leaving 9 bases between them. Germline loops: CDR1 SEHNR, CDR2 FQNEAQ (reference sequence). CDR3 length equals 15 residues.

The chain is built from TRBV7-2 and TRBJ1-6; tentative D call: TRBD1 (6 bases). The V end lost 6 bases, the J end lost 6 bases, and 12 bases lay between the germline ends. Germline values: CDR1 SGHTA, CDR2 FQGNSA. This CDR3 has 14 amino acids. CDR3 sequence reads: CASRLRQANSPLHF. CDR3 coding DNA: TGTGCCAGCAGACTCAGACAGGCTAATTCACCCCTCCACTTT.

The rearrangement links TRBV7-2 to TRBJ2-7; tentatively, D is TRBD2 (5 bases). CDR1 is SGHTA, CDR2 FQGNSA, per germline. This CDR3 is built from 16 residues. V lost 2 bases and J lost 6, with 20 bases in between. The CDR3 loop is CASSLYPSGAKGEQYF. CDR3 coding DNA: TGTGCCAGCAGCTTATATCCCAGCGGTGCTAAGGGCGAGCAGTACTTC.